These T cell receptor beta chains were read from a single sample in a study of blood T cell repertoires in COVID-19. The assay was immunoSEQ multiplex PCR, and TCRdb's table has in-frame clones only and misses some. Among some 290,000 clones, under 90% were seen once, and the ten largest hold around 3%. Source material: peripheral blood. These receptor sequences come from a woman in her fifties or sixties with active or convalescent COVID-19. Each CDR3 is given with its conserved first and last residue. The D gene is left open where the match is weak. Clone sizes are given selectively: once, few, many, or a class where the clone is expanded.

abundance	d_gene	v_gene	j_gene	CDR3aa	CDR3nt
-	-	TRBV5-4	TRBJ2-5	CASSFGFLETQYF	TGTGCCAGCAGCTTCGGGTTTCTTGAGACCCAGTACTTC
once	-	TRBV6-1	TRBJ1-4	CASSDTGNEKLFF	TGTGCCAGCAGTGACACGGGGAATGAAAAACTGTTTTTT
-	-	TRBV9	TRBJ2-3	CASSVSGMGTDTQYF	TGTGCCAGCAGCGTATCAGGGATGGGCACAGATACGCAGTATTTT
-	TRBD1	TRBV29-1	TRBJ1-1	CSVQKRDRSPNTEAFF	TGCAGCGTTCAAAAAAGGGACAGGTCACCGAACACTGAAGCTTTCTTT
-	TRBD1	TRBV4-2	TRBJ1-2	CASSQAAGQGYGYTF	TGTGCCAGCAGCCAAGCCGCGGGACAGGGGTATGGCTACACCTTC
-	-	TRBV9	TRBJ1-1	CASSHDRDTEAFF	TGTGCCAGCAGTCATGATCGGGACACTGAAGCTTTCTTT
-	TRBD2	TRBV5-4	TRBJ2-2	CASSRDGGIGELFF	TGTGCCAGCAGCCGGGACGGGGGGATCGGGGAGCTGTTTTTT
-	-	TRBV28	TRBJ2-3	CASSGRTPRDTQYF	TGTGCCAGCAGTGGGAGGACGCCACGAGATACGCAGTATTTT
-	-	TRBV6-5	TRBJ1-5	CASSYAQGAQPQHF	TGTGCCAGCAGTTACGCACAGGGAGCACAGCCCCAGCATTTT
-	TRBD1	TRBV6-5	TRBJ1-2	CASSYSGQGPYGYTF	TGTGCCAGCAGTTACTCGGGACAGGGACCCTATGGCTACACCTTC
-	TRBD1	TRBV6-5	TRBJ1-2	CASSYDPRGRGYTF	TGTGCCAGCAGTTACGACCCCAGGGGGCGCGGCTACACCTTC